Listed below are T cell receptor beta chains from one sample, sequenced in a study of CD8 T cells in ankylosing spondylitis. TCRdb processed the 5' RACE reads anew with MiXCR; each CDR3 protein has one entry. The sample has some 250,000 distinct CDR3 sequences; roughly a quarter are singletons. The sample was blood, either unsorted or a sorted T cell fraction (not recorded which). The receptors were gathered from a male donor with ankylosing spondylitis or in good health (not recorded which). The CDR3 runs from the conserved cysteine through the conserved F or W. Fields, in order: clone size, J gene, D gene, V gene, CDR3 protein, CDR3 DNA. D genes are given only for firm matches. A clone size is listed for some rows: how often the clone was seen (once, few, many), or a class if it is expanded.

>many|TRBJ2-1|TRBD2|TRBV15
CATSRLLAGVYNEQFF
TGTGCCACCAGCAGACTTTTAGCGGGGGTCTACAATGAGCAGTTCTTC
>-|TRBJ1-1|-|TRBV6-5
CASSYQGGTEAFF
TGTGCCAGCAGTTATCAGGGTGGGACTGAAGCTTTCTTT
>-|TRBJ2-5|-|TRBV6-5
CASSYPGQGGETQYF
TGTGCCAGCAGTTACCCCGGACAGGGAGGGGAGACCCAGTACTTC
>-|TRBJ2-1|-|TRBV7-3
CASSLGVGLQYNEQFF
TGTGCCAGCAGCTTAGGAGTAGGACTCCAATACAATGAGCAGTTCTTC
>-|TRBJ1-1|-|TRBV12-3/TRBV12-4
CASSFNREAFF
TGTGCCAGCAGTTTTAACAGGGAAGCTTTCTTT
>few|TRBJ2-5|TRBD2|TRBV20-1
CSASSGRTETQYF
TGCAGTGCTAGTAGCGGGAGGACAGAGACCCAGTACTTC
>-|TRBJ1-2|-|TRBV20-1
CSARAADQSGYTF
TGCAGTGCTAGAGCCGCCGACCAGTCCGGCTACACCTTC
>few|TRBJ2-5|TRBD2|TRBV15
CATSRGLAGSRETQYF
TGTGCCACCAGCAGGGGGCTAGCGGGGTCCCGAGAGACCCAGTACTTC
>once|TRBJ2-3|TRBD1|TRBV29-1
CSHRSDRGTDTKYF
TGCAGCCACCGTTCAGACAGGGGGACAGATACGAAGTATTTT
>few|TRBJ2-1|-|TRBV10-3
CAISEREDEQFF
TGTGCCATCAGTGAGAGAGAGGACGAGCAGTTCTTC
>-|TRBJ2-7|TRBD2|TRBV15
CATSRDKGGEQYF
TGTGCCACCAGCAGAGATAAGGGAGGGGAGCAGTACTTC
>-|TRBJ2-5|-|TRBV20-1
CSARDDRETQYF
TGCAGTGCTAGAGACGACAGGGAGACCCAGTACTTC
>few|TRBJ1-1|-|TRBV12-3/TRBV12-4
CASSYPQGYTEAFF
TGTGCCAGCAGTTACCCGCAGGGTTACACTGAAGCTTTCTTT
>once|TRBJ2-3|-|TRBV20-1
CSARPGFSTDTQYF
TGCAGTGCTAGACCCGGTTTTAGCACAGATACGCAGTATTTT
>-|TRBJ2-7|TRBD2|TRBV12-3/TRBV12-4
CASSRAGGRYEQYF
TGTGCCAGCAGTCGAGCGGGGGGCCGATACGAGCAGTACTTC
>many|TRBJ2-3|-|TRBV20-1
CSARDEAQITDTQYF
TGCAGTGCTAGAGATGAGGCCCAGATAACAGATACGCAGTATTTT
>-|TRBJ2-7|-|TRBV12-3/TRBV12-4
CASSSLIGGLEQYF
TGTGCCAGCAGTTCACTAATCGGCGGGCTCGAGCAGTACTTC